Listed below are T cell receptor beta chains from one sample, sequenced in a study of cytomegalovirus exposure and HLA in healthy donors. Here immunoSEQ multiplex PCR was the method, and the copy in TCRdb shows in-frame clones only, minus some. Of under 200,000 clones detected, around 76% appear once; the ten largest clones hold more than 2%. Source material: PBMCs. These receptors all come from a woman in her thirties in good health and CMV-seropositive. CDR3s include the opening cysteine and the closing phenylalanine or tryptophan. Fields, in order: J gene, clone size, V gene, CDR3 protein. The listing skips clone size in some rows; elsewhere it reads once, few, many or a size class.

>TRBJ1-5|-|TRBV28
CASSGEGGYQPQHF
>TRBJ1-1|-|TRBV12-5
CASGFPLTEAFF
>TRBJ1-2|-|TRBV12-5
CASGAGTEDYSYGYTF
>TRBJ2-5|-|TRBV7-9
CASKGGRAGETQYF
>TRBJ1-2|-|TRBV19
CASSKGNYGYTF
>TRBJ1-1|few|TRBV5-1
CASSYIDSLDTEAFF
>TRBJ2-1|-|TRBV2
CASSDRIAGGNEQFF
>TRBJ1-1|-|TRBV25-1
CASIIGRGSTEAFF
>TRBJ1-1|once|TRBV5-1
CASSPTPGGEAFF
>TRBJ1-4|once|TRBV16
CASSPLTGGVEKLFF
>TRBJ1-3|-|TRBV5-1
CASSLDSLSGNTIYF
>TRBJ2-7|-|TRBV2
CASSRDIGYEQYF
>TRBJ2-1|few|TRBV6-5
CASRQTYNEQFF
>TRBJ1-2|-|TRBV11-2
CASSSTRDRATGYTF
>TRBJ1-2|-|TRBV5-1
CASSLPSSGHGYTF
>TRBJ2-7|-|TRBV5-6
CASSRPGTDYEQYF
>TRBJ1-4|once|TRBV19
CASSTGINEKLFF
>TRBJ2-7|-|TRBV7-8
CASSRSTGGISYEQYF
>TRBJ1-2|-|TRBV14
CASSPFNLQGNYGYTF
>TRBJ2-6|few|TRBV30
CAWSGWDRVETGGANVLTF
>TRBJ1-5|few|TRBV28
CASSIQVQPQHF
>TRBJ1-1|few|TRBV27
CASSQGYSAPEAFF
>TRBJ2-3|-|TRBV10-3
CAISGRGTDTQYF
>TRBJ2-2|-|TRBV9
CASSRDRNTGELFF
>TRBJ2-7|-|TRBV5-1
CASSLGVGDEQYF
>TRBJ2-7|-|TRBV6-6
CASNIQGPLYEQYF
>TRBJ2-5|-|TRBV9
CASSDYRGETQYF
>TRBJ1-5|-|TRBV6-6
CASSWSSNQPQHF
>TRBJ2-1|-|TRBV7-8
CASSARDRVFNEQFF
>TRBJ2-3|-|TRBV29-1
CSIGQGISTDTQYF
>TRBJ2-5|-|TRBV2
CASSEQGGWETQYF
>-|-|TRBV7-2
CASSRSRGFYEQYF
>TRBJ1-4|-|TRBV7-9
CASSREGQFNEKLFF
>TRBJ2-5|-|TRBV5-1
CASSLDRSGGTQYF
>TRBJ1-2|-|TRBV6-1
CASSGTGIVIGYTF
>TRBJ2-3|-|TRBV7-2
CASSPTSGQADTQYF
>TRBJ2-2|-|TRBV5-4
CASSLRSGGSTGELFF
>TRBJ2-7|-|TRBV10-2
CASTWDSSYEQYF
>TRBJ2-7|-|TRBV5-1
CATSTAGAHYEQYF
>TRBJ2-7|-|TRBV28
CAAYPQRGGSYEQYF
>TRBJ2-3|few|TRBV18
CASSPRDRDTDTQYF
>TRBJ2-1|-|TRBV29-1
CSVQTDNLRLEQFF
>TRBJ1-1|-|TRBV19
CASRLNTEAFF
>TRBJ1-5|-|TRBV25-1
CASSVGQGNQPQHF
>TRBJ1-1|-|TRBV30
CAWREQGAANTEAFF
>TRBJ1-3|once|TRBV29-1
CSVEDSLFGNTIYF
>TRBJ2-7|many|TRBV6-1
CASSDLGGLSSYEQYF
>TRBJ2-7|-|TRBV7-9
CSSSRLAYEQYF
>TRBJ1-1|-|TRBV19
CASRPRGGDTEAFF
>TRBJ2-7|-|TRBV27
CASSFLLSPYEQYF
>TRBJ1-2|few|TRBV7-2
CASSHVKTGVWGYTF